This T cell receptor beta chain was sequenced for a study of cytomegalovirus exposure and HLA in healthy donors. CDR1 is MNHNY, CDR2 SVGAGI, per germline (reference sequence). CDR3 length: 13 residues. V gave up 10 bases and J gave up 7 bases; unmatched junction bases: 9. The primer mix had 60 Vbeta and 13 Jbeta primers. Clones were read by immunoSEQ multiplex PCR, and TCRdb kept only the in-frame ones, dropping some. Altogether over 120,000 clones are present, roughly four fifths being singletons, with the ten largest covering around a tenth. The chain recombines TRBV6-6 with TRBJ1-2; 10 bases are shared with TRBD1. The specimen sequenced was PBMCs. This clonotype originated in a woman in her sixties in good health and CMV-seropositive. The CDR3 DNA reads as TGTGCCACCTCGGGGACAGGGGATTTTGGCTACACCTTC. This gives the protein CATSGTGDFGYTF.